The 10 T cell receptor beta chains below were found in one sample sequenced in a study of shared T cell receptors in the human thymus. Generated by immunoSEQ multiplex PCR, the TCRdb table keeps only in-frame clones and is missing some. The sample consists of hundreds of thousands of clones, roughly 86% of them appearing once. The same data also contributed to another study, on human thymus T cells.

The sequenced sample consisted of thymocytes. The receptors originated from a boy under three years old with a congenital heart defect.

The chain employs TRBV18 and TRBJ2-7; perhaps TRBD2 as D (5 bases). The CDR3 consists of 15 residues. V was trimmed by 5 bases and J by 5 bases, leaving 19 bases between them. CDR1 and CDR2 from the germline V gene are KGHSH and LQKENI. CDR3 coding DNA: TGTGCCAGCTCAGGAAGGGAGTTTCTAATGGACGAGCAGTACTTC. It codes for CASSGREFLMDEQYF.

This chain joins TRBV28 and TRBJ1-2, with 9 bases aligning to TRBD1. The germline V gene has CDR1 MDHEN and CDR2 SYDVKM. This CDR3 comprises 14 residues. J was trimmed by 3 bases and V by 6 bases; bases with no gene match: 5. The CDR3 loop is CASRPGTGHYGYTF. Here the CDR3 DNA reads TGTGCCAGCAGGCCCGGGACAGGGCACTATGGCTACACCTTC.

This clone was observed a handful of times. The chain couples TRBV4-3 to TRBJ1-2; 8 nucleotides line up with TRBD1. V lost 1 base, J lost 3 bases, and 10 bases stayed unmatched. The CDR3 spans 17 residues. The V gene's germline CDR1 is LGHNA and CDR2 YSLEER. The CDR3, as DNA: TGCGCCAGCAGCCAAGTGGGCGGGACAGGAAAGGACTATGGCTACACCTTC. It encodes CASSQVGGTGKDYGYTF.

This chain joins TRBV5-1 and TRBJ1-2, with TRBD1 matching over 9 bases. Germline-derived CDR1 and CDR2 are SGHRS and YFSETQ. Trimming at V came to 4 bases and at J to 0 bases, leaving 10 bases not matched to a gene. The CDR3 runs to 17 residues. The CDR3 region has the DNA TGCGCCAGCAGCACTTCGGACAGGGGCGGGACTAACTATGGCTACACCTTC. This encodes CASSTSDRGGTNYGYTF.

This clone was observed a single time. The chain carries TRBV29-1 and TRBJ2-7; weak D call: TRBD2 (5 bases). Germline-derived CDR1 and CDR2 are SQVTM and ANQGSEA. The CDR3 runs 14 residues. V dropped 4 bases and J dropped 3 bases, with 16 bases sitting between them. DNA of the CDR3: TGCAGCGTTGGGAGTTACGGGGATAGCTACGAGCAGTACTTC. This codes for CSVGSYGDSYEQYF.

This rearrangement joins TRBV5-6 to TRBJ1-3; possibly TRBD1 for D (6 bases). With 1 base removed from V and 0 bases from J, the gap between germline ends came to 20 bases. Germline values: CDR1 SGHDT, CDR2 YYEEEE. This CDR3 has 19 residues. Written as DNA, the CDR3 is TGTGCCAGCAGCTTGAAGGGGGGGGGTGTCGATAGCTCTGGAAACACCATATATTTT. This encodes CASSLKGGGVDSSGNTIYF.

The chain couples TRBV7-9 to TRBJ1-3; 9 nucleotides line up with TRBD1. The junction had 7 bases not matched to a gene; V was cut back by 5 bases and J by 2 bases. The CDR3 has 16 amino acids. In germline, CDR1 is SEHNR, CDR2 FQNEAQ (reference sequence). CDR3 amino acids: CASSLGTGLTGNTIYF. The DNA of the CDR3 is TGTGCCAGCAGCCTGGGGACAGGGCTAACTGGAAACACCATATATTTT.

The chain employs TRBV7-3 and TRBJ2-3; the match to TRBD2 covers 7 bases. Germline CDR1 reads SGHTA; CDR2 reads FQGTGA. The CDR3 has 14 amino acids. V shed 5 bases and J 3 bases; nucleotides not matched to a gene: 5. CDR3 bases: TGTGCCAGCAGCATCGGGGGGTGGACAGATACGCAGTATTTT. Translated: CASSIGGWTDTQYF. The full variable domain, with the rest looked up from reference TRBV7-3 and TRBJ2-3, is GAGVSQTPSNKVTEKGKYVELRCDPISGHTALYWYRQSLGQGPEFLIYFQGTGAADDSGLPNDRFFAVRPEGSVSTLKIQRTERGDSAVYLCASSIGGWTDTQYFGPGTRLTVL.

The gene calls are TRBV4-3 and TRBJ1-4; D is unresolved. Between the trimmed V and J ends, which lost 0 bases and 8 bases, there was a span of 13 bases. Germline CDR1 LGHNA, CDR2 YSLEER. The CDR3 spans 15 residues. CDR3 amino acids: CASSQDRVAEEKLFF. For the CDR3, the DNA is TGCGCCAGCAGCCAAGATCGGGTGGCGGAGGAAAAACTGTTTTTT.

The chain uses TRBV7-9 and TRBJ1-1, with 7 bases identical to TRBD1. Trimming cost V 2 bases and J 5 bases; bases outside gene matches: 8. Germline assignment: CDR1 SEHNR and CDR2 FQNEAQ (reference sequence). The CDR3 loop spans 15 amino acids. The CDR3, as DNA: TGTGCCAGCAGCTTATTGAGGGGGCAGTTGACTGAAGCTTTCTTT. As protein: CASSLLRGQLTEAFF.